Listed here are 11 T cell receptor beta chains from one sample, sequenced in a study of T-cell reconstitution after alpha-beta-depleted transplantation in children (dated by TCRdb to the mid-2010s). The library was made by PCR. Sequencing was performed on an Illumina HiSeq 2500. To normalize quantification of the TCRbeta repertoire, the TCR libraries were built with molecular barcoding that relied on unique molecular identifiers. TCRdb reprocessing: public reads trimmed at Q25 with fastp, clones called with MiXCR, in-frame beta chains kept. One record per CDR3 amino acid sequence lists the most common genes and DNA. Present in this sample are fewer than 90,000 distinct CDR3 sequences, just under 7.5% of which were seen just once. The ten largest clonotypes hold 2% to 3% of the sample. Specimen: PBMCs from the stem cell graft donor, collected from the stem cell graft. Receptors were obtained from a human donor who donated a stem cell graft to a child with acute lymphoblastic leukemia.

This clonotype was counted ten times or more. This chain connects TRBV5-1 to TRBJ2-3; D may be TRBD1 or TRBD2 (5 bases each). CDR3 length: 14 residues. Germline V gene sequence: CDR1 SGHRS, CDR2 YFSETQ. Between the trimmed V and J ends, which lost 2 bases and 0 bases, there was a span of 7 bases. The CDR3 coding sequence is TGCGCCAGCAGCTTAGGGGACAGCACAGATACGCAGTATTTT. Its protein product is CASSLGDSTDTQYF.

This sequence joins TRBV3-1 and TRBJ1-1, with a weak D call TRBD1 (5 bases). Trimming pared 4 bases from V and 0 bases from J, leaving 12 bases between. The germline CDR1 and CDR2 sequences are LGHDT and YNNKEL (reference sequence). This CDR3 region has 15 residues. The CDR3 bases are TGTGCCAGCAGCCTACCGGGACGGATGAACACTGAAGCTTTCTTT. Translation gives CASSLPGRMNTEAFF.

This clonotype was counted many times. J is TRBJ2-7 and V is TRBV20-1, with TRBD2 matching over 8 bases. J was trimmed by 2 bases and V by 5 bases; bases with no gene match: 17. The CDR3 contains 17 residues. Germline V gene lookup returns CDR1 DFQATT and CDR2 SNEGSKA (reference sequence). CDR3 sequence (DNA): TGCAGTGCTGATGGGGGGCTGAGCGGGAGCTTACCCTACGAGCAGTACTTC. Its protein product is CSADGGLSGSLPYEQYF.

This clonotype appeared a few times. This chain uses TRBV6-5 with TRBJ2-1; D is unclear. The CDR3 covers 15 residues. V lost 6 bases to trimming and J lost 2 bases, with 14 bases between them. CDR1 and CDR2 from the germline V gene are MNHEY and SVGAGI. The CDR3 loop reads CASSLMFPPYNEQFF. Here the CDR3 DNA reads TGTGCCAGCAGCTTAATGTTCCCCCCCTACAATGAGCAGTTCTTC.

This chain links TRBV27 with TRBJ1-4; D perhaps matches TRBD1 (6 bases). V shed 6 bases and J shed 7 bases, with 18 bases lying between them. The germline gives CDR1 MNHEY, CDR2 SMNVEV (reference sequence). This CDR3 contains 15 residues. The chain's CDR3 is CASSPGGGRGEKLFF. DNA of the CDR3: TGTGCCAGCAGCCCGGGGGGGGGCCGGGGTGAAAAACTGTTTTTT.

This clonotype came up a few times. The J gene is TRBJ2-1, the V gene TRBV12-2; the table gives TRBD2 as D, unverified against the DNA. TRBV12-2 represents a pseudogene. This CDR3 contains 13 residues. CDR3 region: CASRSTRDNEQFF. The CDR3 DNA is TGTGCAAGTCGCTCAACTAGGGACAATGAGCAGTTCTTC.

The chain has TRBV28 and TRBJ2-6; D not resolved. The germline gives CDR1 MDHEN, CDR2 SYDVKM. V dropped 8 bases and J dropped 5 bases, with 16 bases sitting between them. The CDR3 is 15 amino acids. CDR3 residues: CASQTKGLRANVLTF. In DNA, the CDR3 is TGTGCCAGCCAGACGAAGGGCCTGAGGGCCAACGTCCTGACTTTC.

This clonotype was seen many times. The rearrangement links TRBV7-2 to TRBJ2-5; either TRBD1 or TRBD2 may supply D (5 bases each). The CDR3 sequence is 17 residues long. The germline V and J ends were trimmed by 0 bases and 2 bases, with 16 bases remaining between them. The V gene's germline CDR1 is SGHTA and CDR2 FQGNSA. The CDR3 spells CASSLAEMTGRQETQYF. CDR3 coding DNA: TGTGCCAGCAGCTTAGCTGAGATGACGGGACGACAAGAGACCCAGTACTTC.

This clonotype was counted a few times. The chain couples TRBV7-8 to TRBJ2-1; 8 bases are a match to TRBD2. CDR1 is SGHVS, CDR2 FQNEAQ, per germline. The CDR3 has 15 amino acids. The trim removed 7 bases at V and 2 bases at J, leaving 7 bases unmatched. The CDR3 sequence: CASIPSGSTYNEQFF. The CDR3 nucleotides are TGTGCCAGCATCCCCAGCGGGAGCACCTACAATGAGCAGTTCTTC.

This clonotype has ten or more counts. V and J are TRBV7-2 and TRBJ2-1, with D tentatively TRBD2 (6 bases). The CDR3 totals 17 residues. Deletions cut 5 bases from V and 0 bases from J, with 17 bases between. Germline V lookup: CDR1 SGHTA, CDR2 FQGNSA. CDR3 residues: CASSHSAGPVSYNEQFF. CDR3 DNA sequence: TGTGCCAGCAGCCACTCTGCGGGACCCGTCTCCTACAATGAGCAGTTCTTC. The variable domain in full, with the rest retrieved from reference TRBV7-2 and TRBJ2-1, is GAGVSQSPSNKVTEKGKDVELRCDPISGHTALYWYRQSLGQGLEFLIYFQGNSAPDKSGLPSDRFSAERTGGSVSTLTIQRTQQEDSAVYLCASSHSAGPVSYNEQFFGPGTRLTVL.

This clonotype was recorded at least ten times. The chain is built from TRBV29-1 and TRBJ2-5; the D call may be TRBD1 or TRBD2 (5 bases each). The V gene lost 6 bases and the J gene lost 5 bases, with 19 bases spanning the gap. Germline V gives CDR1 SQVTM, CDR2 ANQGSEA. The CDR3 covers 14 residues. The CDR3 spells CSVWLSGWGETQYF. CDR3 DNA: TGCAGCGTCTGGCTATCGGGGTGGGGGGAGACCCAGTACTTC. Based on the CDR3 plus reference TRBV29-1 and TRBJ2-5, the full variable domain is SAVISQKPSRDICQRGTSLTIQCQVDSQVTMMFWYRQQPGQSLTLIATANQGSEATYESGFVIDKFPISRPNLTFSTLTVSNMSPEDSSIYLCSVWLSGWGETQYFGPGTRLLVL.